This entry describes one T cell receptor (beta chain). Its cognate antigen has yet to be identified. No much larger clonotype is one base removed from it; base qualities were not supplied. The cysteine opens and the phenylalanine closes a CDR3 of 16 amino acids. Left in the record is the CDR3 DNA by itself, 48 bases read in frame from the first base. The CDR1 and CDR2 encoded by the germline V gene (reference sequence) are MNHEY and SMNVEV. The data originate from a study of T cell changes during pregnancy in multiple sclerosis (dated by TCRdb to between 2019 and 2020). Concerning the study at large: Changes in the T cell repertoire over the course of pregnancy were examined in this study in women with multiple sclerosis.

Library construction relied on the immunoSEQ multiplex PCR assay. As stored in TCRdb, this immuneACCESS dataset retains in-frame rearrangements with V and J assigned. A fraction of the clones does not appear; measured against another copy, unresolved V genes explain less than half of the discrepancy, and the remainder lacks a known reason. Across this sample there are some 67,000 clones, with about 91% seen only once. The ten most abundant clones make up roughly 1.5% of the sample. The rearranged chain carries TRBV27 and TRBJ2-7, and 9 junction bases match TRBD1. The TCR originated in a female donor with multiple sclerosis, enrolled in a pregnancy study. This specimen was peripheral blood, taken after pregnancy. The CDR3 has the sequence CATRVSSGTGFYEQYF. In nucleotide form, the sequence is TGTGCTACCAGGGTCAGCAGCGGGACAGGGTTCTACGAGCAGTACTTC.